The rows below give T cell receptor beta chains drawn from one sample of a study of blood T cell repertoires in COVID-19. Clones were read by immunoSEQ multiplex PCR, and TCRdb kept only the in-frame ones, dropping some. The table has under 150,000 clones, 70% to 90% seen once. Input material: peripheral blood. The receptors originated from a man aged 65 to 85 with active COVID-19. Both conserved end residues are part of each CDR3. A D gene is named only where the DNA matches it firmly.

j_call d_call v_call cdr3_nt cdr3_aa
TRBJ1-5 . TRBV28 TGTGCCAGCAGTCGCAAGGGGCGGGGCCAGTCGAATCAGCCCCAGCATTTT CASSRKGRGQSNQPQHF
TRBJ1-3 TRBD1 TRBV28 TGTGCCAGCATCCGACAGGGTGGCGGAAACACCATATATTTT CASIRQGGGNTIYF
TRBJ2-7 TRBD1 TRBV2 TGTGCCAGCAGTCGGGACAGGGGACCCTACGAGCAGTACTTC CASSRDRGPYEQYF
TRBJ2-5 TRBD1 TRBV7-9 TGTGCCAGCAGCTTAGAGACAGGGGCCGAAGAGACCCAGTACTTC CASSLETGAEETQYF
TRBJ2-1 TRBD1 TRBV19 TGTGCCAGTACCCTCGACAGGGGTATTAACAATGAGCAGTTCTTC CASTLDRGINNEQFF
TRBJ1-1 . TRBV29-1 TGCAGCGGCTTGACAGACCTGAACACTGAAGCTTTCTTT CSGLTDLNTEAFF
TRBJ1-4 TRBD1 TRBV5-1 TGCGCCAGCAGCCCGGGACAGGGGTCGGCTGAAAAACTGTTTTTT CASSPGQGSAEKLFF
TRBJ1-2 TRBD1 TRBV19 TGTGCCAGTAGGAGGGGACAGGCCAATAACTATGGCTACACCTTC CASRRGQANNYGYTF
TRBJ2-3 TRBD1 TRBV18 TGTGCCAGCTCACCTTCCCAGGGGGCAGATACGCAGTATTTT CASSPSQGADTQYF
TRBJ1-4 TRBD1 TRBV19 TGTGCCAGTAGCTTTCCGGGACAGCCAAATGAAAAACTGTTTTTT CASSFPGQPNEKLFF
TRBJ2-5 TRBD2 TRBV27 TGTGCCAGCAGTCGTAGCGGGAGGGCCGAGGAGACCCAGTACTTC CASSRSGRAEETQYF
TRBJ1-6 TRBD1 TRBV27 TGTGCCAGCAGACGCTTGGACAGGGAGGCTCTCCACTTT CASRRLDREALHF
TRBJ2-7 TRBD1 TRBV28 TGTGCCAGCAGTTCGAGGACAGGGCCATACGAGCAGTACTTC CASSSRTGPYEQYF
TRBJ2-1 . TRBV7-2 TGTGCCAGCAGCTCCTCCCATGAGCAGTTCTTC CASSSSHEQFF
TRBJ2-6 TRBD1 TRBV7-3 TGTGCCAGCAGCCGGACAGGGGCTTCCAACGTCCTGACTTTC CASSRTGASNVLTF
TRBJ1-1 . TRBV3-1/TRBV3-2 TGTGCCAGCAGCCAAGAGGGACGGGGGGCTTTCTTT CASSQEGRGAFF
TRBJ2-1 . TRBV20-1 TGCAGTGCTTCACAGGGAAATGAGCAGTTCTTC CSASQGNEQFF